The source of this T cell receptor beta chain is a study of T cells in Graves' hyperthyroidism and ophthalmopathy. Findings and caveats of the study: From stable hyperthyroidism, ophthalmopathy was set apart by a 13 V-J model. Blood also showed most of the thyroid clonotypes that were expanded above 0.001.

Subjects aged 18 to 65 presented with newly diagnosed hyperthyroidism of less than 2 months' duration. Uncontrolled infection, other autoimmune disease, pregnancy or lactation barred patients from enrollment. This clonotype came up a few times. The antigen is undetermined. TCR beta CDR3 region amplification was performed from RNA transcripts. The HTBI primer set served for first-round RT-PCR of the TCR CDR3. TCRdb used MiXCR to reprocess the multiplex PCR reads, holding one entry per CDR3 protein. This repertoire shows 400,000 to 500,000 distinct CDR3 sequences, roughly an eighth found once; its top ten account for 5.3%. Sample: blood. The sequence came from a woman aged 18-29 years with Graves' hyperthyroidism.

The CDR3 sequence is CASRWDNEKLFF. The CDR3 DNA follows: TGTGCCAGTCGCTGGGATAATGAAAAACTGTTTTTT. The chain has TRBV2 and TRBJ1-4; no clear D gene. Germline V gives CDR1 SNHLY, CDR2 FYNNEI. V was pared by 9 bases and J by 4 bases, with 9 bases between. The CDR3 has 12 amino acids.